This T cell receptor (beta chain) was documented in a study of cytomegalovirus exposure and HLA in healthy donors. Overall study findings and caveats: Later on, an analysis showed TCR association rates differing by HLA locus, with DRB1 the most and HLA-C the fewest.

The PCR ran on 60 Vbeta and 13 Jbeta primers. As handled by the study authors: Later analysis identified tens of millions of unique TCR beta chains, approximately 11 million shared. Assay used: immunoSEQ multiplex PCR; TCRdb lists only in-frame clones, some missing. That table gives V, J and clone size, and the DNA gave D and trimming. The sample has roughly 190,000 clones; just under 75% are singletons. The donors comprised healthy bone marrow donors. The length of the CDR3 is 17 residues. Per germline, CDR1 KGHSH and CDR2 LQKENI. With regard to this clone: The antigen remains undetermined. A junction end diverges from the germline sequence, so it may reflect a read error.

This receptor was obtained from a man aged 30 to 45 in good health and CMV-seropositive. Specimen: PBMCs. The rearrangement uses TRBV18 and TRBJ1-2; 8 nucleotides align to TRBD1. This CDR3 is CTSSPPLAGGRSYGYTF. The CDR3 bases are TGTACCAGCTCACCACCATTGGCAGGGGGCAGGTCCTATGGCTACACCTTC.